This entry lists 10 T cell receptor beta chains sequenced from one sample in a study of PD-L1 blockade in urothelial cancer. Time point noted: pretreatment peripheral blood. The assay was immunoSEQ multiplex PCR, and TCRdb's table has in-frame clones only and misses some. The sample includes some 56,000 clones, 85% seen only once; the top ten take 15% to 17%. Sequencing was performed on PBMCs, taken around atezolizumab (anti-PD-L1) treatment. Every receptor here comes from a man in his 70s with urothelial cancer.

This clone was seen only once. The CDR3 loop reads CASSPTDTTEAFF. The CDR3, as DNA: TGTGCCAGCTCACCGACAGATACCACTGAAGCTTTCTTT. The rearrangement links TRBV18 to TRBJ1-1, with D perhaps matching TRBD1 (5 bases). The CDR3 spans 13 residues. V lost 3 bases and J 4 bases, leaving 9 bases between the germline ends. CDR1 and CDR2 (germline): KGHSH, LQKENI.

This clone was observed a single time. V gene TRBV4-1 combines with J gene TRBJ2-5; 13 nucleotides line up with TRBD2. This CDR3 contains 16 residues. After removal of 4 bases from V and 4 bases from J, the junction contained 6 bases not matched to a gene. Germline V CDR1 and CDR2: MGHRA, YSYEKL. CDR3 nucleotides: TGCGCCAGCAGCCTAACTAGCGGGAGGGCCATAGAGACCCAGTACTTC. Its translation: CASSLTSGRAIETQYF.

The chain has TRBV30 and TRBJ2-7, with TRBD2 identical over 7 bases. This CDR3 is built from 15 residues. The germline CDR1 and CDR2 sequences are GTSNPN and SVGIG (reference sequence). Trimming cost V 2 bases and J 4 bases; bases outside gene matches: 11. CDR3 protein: CAWSPRDYRPYEQYF. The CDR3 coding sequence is TGTGCCTGGAGTCCACGGGACTACCGGCCTTACGAGCAGTACTTC.

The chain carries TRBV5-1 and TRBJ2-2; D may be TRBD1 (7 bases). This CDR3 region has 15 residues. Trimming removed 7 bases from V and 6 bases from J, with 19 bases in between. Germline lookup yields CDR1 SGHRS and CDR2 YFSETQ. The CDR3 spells CASSGGTEGAGELFF. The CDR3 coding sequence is TGCGCCAGCTCAGGAGGGACAGAGGGGGCCGGGGAGCTGTTTTTT. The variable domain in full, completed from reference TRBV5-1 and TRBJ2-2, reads KAGVTQTPRYLIKTRGQQVTLSCSPISGHRSVSWYQQTPGQGLQFLFEYFSETQRNKGNFPGRFSGRQFSNSRSEMNVSTLELGDSALYLCASSGGTEGAGELFFGEGSRLTVL.

CDR3 in DNA: TGTGCCAGCAGTTCAAGGACTAGCGGGACAGGAGATACGCAGTATTTT. Its translation: CASSSRTSGTGDTQYF. The chain links TRBV28 to TRBJ2-3, with 12 bases fitting TRBD2. Looked up from germline, CDR1 is MDHEN and CDR2 is SYDVKM. The CDR3 sequence is 16 residues long. After removal of 4 bases from V and 5 bases from J, the junction contained 7 bases not matched to a gene.

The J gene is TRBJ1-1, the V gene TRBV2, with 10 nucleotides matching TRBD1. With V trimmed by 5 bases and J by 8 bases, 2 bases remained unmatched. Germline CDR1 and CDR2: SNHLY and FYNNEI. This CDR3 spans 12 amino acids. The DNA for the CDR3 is TGTGCCAGCAGTCTGGACAGGGGGGAAGCTTTCTTT. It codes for CASSLDRGEAFF. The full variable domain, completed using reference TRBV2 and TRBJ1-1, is EPEVTQTPSHQVTQMGQEVILRCVPISNHLYFYWYRQILGQKVEFLVSFYNNEISEKSEIFDDQFSVERPDGSNFTLKIRSTKLEDSAMYFCASSLDRGEAFFGQGTRLTVV.

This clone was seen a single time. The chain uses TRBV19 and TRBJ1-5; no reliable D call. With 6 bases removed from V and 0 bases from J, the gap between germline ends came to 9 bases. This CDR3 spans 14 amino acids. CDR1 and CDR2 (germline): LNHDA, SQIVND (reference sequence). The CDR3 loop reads CASRWQYSNQPQHF. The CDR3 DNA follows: TGTGCCAGTAGGTGGCAGTATAGCAATCAGCCCCAGCATTTT.

CDR3 DNA: TGTGCCAGTAGTATCCGGGACATCCATGGCTACACCTTC. Amino acids: CASSIRDIHGYTF. The chain joins TRBV19 to TRBJ1-2, with D possibly TRBD1 on 6 matching bases. Germline values: CDR1 LNHDA, CDR2 SQIVND (reference sequence). The CDR3 spans 13 residues. Trimming cost V 3 bases and J 6 bases, with 11 bases left between them.

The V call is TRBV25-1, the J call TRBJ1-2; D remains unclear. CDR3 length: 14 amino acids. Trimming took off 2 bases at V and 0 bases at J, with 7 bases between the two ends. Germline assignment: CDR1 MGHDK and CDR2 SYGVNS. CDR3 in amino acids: CASSEMSTNYGYTF. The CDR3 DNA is TGTGCCAGCAGTGAAATGAGCACTAACTATGGCTACACCTTC.

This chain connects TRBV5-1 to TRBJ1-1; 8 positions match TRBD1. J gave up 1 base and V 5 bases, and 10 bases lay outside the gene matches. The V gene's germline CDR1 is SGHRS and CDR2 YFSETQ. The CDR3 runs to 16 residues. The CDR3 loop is CASSYDRGSGNTEAFF. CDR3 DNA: TGCGCCAGCAGTTACGACAGGGGAAGCGGGAACACTGAAGCTTTCTTT.